These 18 T cell receptor beta chains were sequenced from one sample in a study of blood T cell repertoires in COVID-19. The data were produced by immunoSEQ multiplex PCR, yet TCRdb's version contains in-frame clones alone and is incomplete. The repertoire holds under 250,000 clones, with around 85% as singletons. Sequences were obtained from peripheral blood. The receptors were sampled from an elderly man with acute or convalescent COVID-19.

The genes are TRBV5-1 and TRBJ2-7, with D possibly being TRBD2 (6 bases). V was cut by 5 bases and J by 0 bases, with 12 bases left in between. Per the germline V gene, CDR1 is SGHRS and CDR2 is YFSETQ. The CDR3 has 14 amino acids. The CDR3 DNA reads as TGCGCCAGCAGGGGGCGGGGTAACTCCTACGAGCAGTACTTC. Translated: CASRGRGNSYEQYF. Based on the CDR3 plus reference TRBV5-1 and TRBJ2-7, the full variable domain is KAGVTQTPRYLIKTRGQQVTLSCSPISGHRSVSWYQQTPGQGLQFLFEYFSETQRNKGNFPGRFSGRQFSNSRSEMNVSTLELGDSALYLCASRGRGNSYEQYFGPGTRLTVT.

The chain is built from TRBV6-1 and TRBJ2-7; maybe TRBD1 (6 bases). V gave up 3 bases and J gave up 4 bases, with 16 bases separating them. Germline assignment: CDR1 MNHNS and CDR2 SASEGT. The CDR3 spans 15 residues. The CDR3 region is CASSDPTPRGYEQYF. CDR3 nucleotides: TGTGCCAGCAGTGACCCGACCCCCAGGGGTTACGAGCAGTACTTC.

This clone was picked up a small number of times. The chain uses TRBV21-1 and TRBJ1-2. TRBV21-1 counts as a pseudogene. This CDR3 is built from 15 residues. The CDR3 region has the DNA TGTGCCAGCGCCCCCACTCCCGGGGGGCCCTATGGCTACACCTTC. Amino acids: CASAPTPGGPYGYTF.

The chain carries TRBV13 and TRBJ1-3; possible D gene TRBD1, 5 bases. This CDR3 region has 14 residues. V was cut by 5 bases and J by 4 bases, with 12 bases left in between. Looked up from germline, CDR1 is PRHDT and CDR2 is FYEKMQ (reference sequence). This chain's CDR3 is CASSAGGSGNTIYF. As DNA, the CDR3 is TGTGCCAGCAGCGCCGGGGGGTCCGGAAACACCATATATTTT.

The chain is built from TRBV7-9 and TRBJ2-3, with a weak D call TRBD1 (6 bases). CDR1 SEHNR and CDR2 FQNEAQ come from the germline V gene (reference sequence). V shed 4 bases and J shed 2 bases, with 13 bases lying between them. The CDR3 covers 15 residues. The CDR3 region has the DNA TGTGCCAGCAGCTCTCAGGGGCGCCCCACAGATACGCAGTATTTT. Translated, it gives CASSSQGRPTDTQYF.

The gene calls are TRBV19 and TRBJ1-5; 11 bases agree with TRBD1. The CDR3 covers 14 residues. Germline V gives CDR1 LNHDA, CDR2 SQIVND (reference sequence). The V gene end was trimmed by 7 bases and the J gene end by 6 bases; junction bases not matched to a gene: 5. CDR3: CASKGQGASQPQHF. DNA for the CDR3: TGTGCCAGTAAAGGACAGGGGGCTAGTCAGCCCCAGCATTTT.

The genes are TRBV5-1 and TRBJ1-5; TRBD1 matches at 8 bases. V lost 4 bases, J lost 7 bases, and 10 bases stayed unmatched. The germline CDR1 and CDR2 sequences are SGHRS and YFSETQ. The length of the CDR3 is 15 residues. For the CDR3, the DNA is TGCGCCAGCAGCCCGACAGGGGTCGGGGTACAGCCCCAGCATTTT. Translating it yields CASSPTGVGVQPQHF. Variable domain in full (rest from reference TRBV5-1 and TRBJ1-5): KAGVTQTPRYLIKTRGQQVTLSCSPISGHRSVSWYQQTPGQGLQFLFEYFSETQRNKGNFPGRFSGRQFSNSRSEMNVSTLELGDSALYLCASSPTGVGVQPQHFGDGTRLSIL.

J is TRBJ1-5 and V is TRBV12-5; D unresolved. Germline-derived CDR1 and CDR2 are LGHNT and FRNRAP. V lost 1 base and J lost 5, with 12 bases in between. The CDR3 covers 15 residues. As DNA, the CDR3 is TGTGCTAGTGGTTTGGCACTCTCCATTCATCAGCCCCAGCATTTT. Its translation is CASGLALSIHQPQHF.

The chain is built from TRBV2 and TRBJ1-2; D remains ambiguous. The germline CDR1 and CDR2 sequences are SNHLY and FYNNEI. Trimming took off 7 bases at V and 8 bases at J, with 17 bases between the two ends. This CDR3 spans 13 amino acids. The CDR3 region has the DNA TGTGCCAGCACCAAAAAAGGCGTGGAGGGCTACACCTTC. Its protein product is CASTKKGVEGYTF. Drawing the rest from reference TRBV2 and TRBJ1-2, the complete variable domain is EPEVTQTPSHQVTQMGQEVILRCVPISNHLYFYWYRQILGQKVEFLVSFYNNEISEKSEIFDDQFSVERPDGSNFTLKIRSTKLEDSAMYFCASTKKGVEGYTFGSGTRLTVV.

This clone was counted once. The genes are TRBV6-5 and TRBJ2-7; D gene uncertain. The V end lost 6 bases, the J end lost 3 bases, and 12 bases lay between the germline ends. CDR3 length: 13 amino acids. Germline CDR1 and CDR2: MNHEY and SVGAGI. Here the CDR3 DNA reads TGTGCCAGCAGGCCCGGCGGTAGCTACGAGCAGTACTTC. Encoded protein: CASRPGGSYEQYF.

The chain employs TRBV3-1 (or the pseudogene TRBV3-2) and TRBJ2-5; D perhaps matches TRBD1 (6 bases). CDR1 LGHDT and CDR2 YNNKEL come from the germline V gene (reference sequence). The CDR3 is 15 amino acids. The V gene lost 0 bases and the J gene lost 5 bases, with 13 bases spanning the gap. The CDR3 DNA sequence: TGTGCCAGCAGCCAAGACCCGCTCCAGGGGGAGACCCAGTACTTC. Its translation is CASSQDPLQGETQYF.

As to this clone: The sample carries other DNA sequences with the same CDR3. V gene TRBV5-1 combines with J gene TRBJ1-6; D remains ambiguous. This CDR3 region has 14 residues. The germline V gene has CDR1 SGHRS and CDR2 YFSETQ. Trimming left V 0 bases short and J 5 bases short, with 6 bases between. In nucleotides, the CDR3 is TGCGCCAGCAGCTTGGGCCGGGATAATTCACCCCTCCACTTT. It yields the protein CASSLGRDNSPLHF. Combining the CDR3 with reference TRBV5-1 and TRBJ1-6 gives the whole variable domain KAGVTQTPRYLIKTRGQQVTLSCSPISGHRSVSWYQQTPGQGLQFLFEYFSETQRNKGNFPGRFSGRQFSNSRSEMNVSTLELGDSALYLCASSLGRDNSPLHFGNGTRLTVT.

V is TRBV6-5 and J is TRBJ1-1; possibly TRBD1 for D (6 bases). This CDR3 contains 15 residues. Trimming took 8 bases from V and 0 from J, leaving 16 bases between them. Germline-derived CDR1 and CDR2 are MNHEY and SVGAGI. The CDR3 region is CASDRDNNMNTEAFF. The DNA for the CDR3 is TGTGCCAGCGACCGGGACAACAACATGAACACTGAAGCTTTCTTT.

The chain links TRBV10-3 to TRBJ2-7, with 8 bases that match TRBD1. V lost 8 bases to trimming and J lost 0 bases; unmatched junction nucleotides: 9. CDR1 and CDR2 from the germline V gene are ENHRY and SYGVKD. The CDR3 spans 15 residues. The CDR3, as DNA: TGTGCCATCTCGTCAGGGGGCCACTCCTCCTACGAGCAGTACTTC. Its protein product is CAISSGGHSSYEQYF.

The V call is TRBV3-1 (or the pseudogene TRBV3-2), the J call TRBJ2-7; 15 bases are a match to TRBD2. V was pared by 0 bases and J by 6 bases, with 0 bases of the junction left unmatched. The germline V gene has CDR1 LGHDT and CDR2 YNNKEL (reference sequence). The CDR3 has 15 residues. The CDR3 DNA reads as TGTGCCAGCAGCCAAGAGGGACTAGCGGGGGGCGAGCAGTACTTC. As protein: CASSQEGLAGGEQYF.

The rearrangement uses TRBV4-1 and TRBJ1-4, with 8 bases matching TRBD1. Germline CDR1 reads MGHRA; CDR2 reads YSYEKL. The CDR3 consists of 17 residues. V lost 0 bases to trimming and J lost 11 bases; unmatched junction nucleotides: 14. The chain's CDR3 is CASSQEGTGGSSGKLFF. The CDR3 bases are TGCGCCAGCAGCCAAGAAGGGACAGGCGGGTCCTCTGGGAAACTGTTTTTT.

The J gene is TRBJ2-2, the V gene TRBV27, with TRBD2 matching over 9 bases. Trimming at V came to 7 bases and at J to 3 bases, leaving 12 bases not matched to a gene. The germline CDR1 and CDR2 sequences are MNHEY and SMNVEV (reference sequence). The CDR3 runs 17 residues. DNA for the CDR3: TGTGCCAGCACCCCCGAGAGGCTAGCGGGGTACACCGGGGAGCTGTTTTTT. It yields the protein CASTPERLAGYTGELFF.

This rearrangement joins TRBV11-2 to TRBJ2-1, with a possible D match to TRBD2 (6 bases). V lost 3 bases and J 8 bases, leaving 11 bases between the germline ends. The CDR3 extends over 13 amino acids. Looked up from germline, CDR1 is SGHAT and CDR2 is FQNNGV. Here the CDR3 DNA reads TGTGCCAGCAGCTTCGGGGGAGGCGATGAGCAGTTCTTC. Protein sequence: CASSFGGGDEQFF.